These 29 T cell receptor beta chains share one sample of origin, sequenced in a study of blood T cell repertoires in COVID-19. Sequencing was performed with immunoSEQ multiplex PCR; in TCRdb, only in-frame clones are kept and a portion is missing. The table has hundreds of thousands of clones, around 91% seen once. The sample consisted of PBMCs or T cells enriched from blood (not recorded which). Every receptor here comes from a woman aged 18-30 years with acute COVID-19.

For the CDR3, the DNA is TGTGCTAGTGCTGAAGCGGACCGCTCCTACAATGAGCAGTTCTTC. It codes for CASAEADRSYNEQFF. The V call is TRBV12-5, the J call TRBJ2-1; TRBD2 is a possible D gene (5 bases). The germline gives CDR1 LGHNT, CDR2 FRNRAP. Between the trimmed V and J ends, which lost 7 bases and 0 bases, there was a span of 13 bases. The length of the CDR3 is 15 residues.

This clone was detected once. The V gene is TRBV27, the J gene TRBJ2-3, with 11 bases identical to TRBD2. V lost 7 bases and J lost 0; bases outside the gene matches: 12. From germline, CDR1 is MNHEY and CDR2 SMNVEV (reference sequence). This CDR3 has 18 residues. DNA for the CDR3: TGTGCCAGCAATCCCCGGACTAGCGGGCCGACTAGCACAGATACGCAGTATTTT. As protein: CASNPRTSGPTSTDTQYF.

The V gene is TRBV10-3, the J gene TRBJ2-5; 10 nucleotides align to TRBD1. Germline CDR1 reads ENHRY; CDR2 reads SYGVKD. J lost 7 bases, V lost 6 bases, and 5 bases had no gene match. The CDR3 loop spans 13 amino acids. CDR3 protein: CAISGTGVGTQYF. The CDR3 nucleotides read TGTGCCATCAGCGGGACAGGGGTGGGGACCCAGTACTTC.

This chain joins TRBV27 and TRBJ1-2, with D possibly being TRBD1 (6 bases). This CDR3 is 14 amino acids long. V was clipped by 1 base and J by 10 bases, with 16 bases between them. Germline V gene sequence: CDR1 MNHEY, CDR2 SMNVEV (reference sequence). The CDR3 spells CASSLLGQGTHYTF. CDR3 sequence (DNA): TGTGCCAGCAGTTTATTGGGGCAGGGGACGCACTACACCTTC.

The chain employs TRBV2 and TRBJ2-2, with D possibly TRBD2 on 6 matching bases. Trimming removed 8 bases from V and 0 bases from J, with 10 bases in between. The germline gives CDR1 SNHLY, CDR2 FYNNEI. The CDR3 contains 14 residues. This CDR3 reads CASSGTPNTGELFF. CDR3 nucleotide sequence: TGTGCCAGCTCCGGGACTCCGAACACCGGGGAGCTGTTTTTT.

The rearrangement joins TRBV19 to TRBJ1-2, with 11 bases lining up with TRBD1. V lost 3 bases to trimming and J lost 5 bases; unmatched junction nucleotides: 5. This CDR3 comprises 15 residues. From germline, CDR1 is LNHDA and CDR2 SQIVND (reference sequence). The CDR3 spells CASSILDRGLYGYTF. The CDR3 DNA follows: TGTGCCAGTAGTATTCTGGACAGGGGGCTTTATGGCTACACCTTC.

This clone was detected only a few times. This chain joins TRBV18 and TRBJ1-1, with TRBD1 matching over 8 bases. The V and J ends lost 0 bases and 5 bases, in that order; junction bases with no gene match: 5. Germline loops: CDR1 KGHSH, CDR2 LQKENI. The CDR3 has 15 residues. DNA of the CDR3: TGTGCCAGCTCACCACCGGACAGGGAGGTGACTGAAGCTTTCTTT. Translating gives CASSPPDREVTEAFF.

The gene calls are TRBV2 and TRBJ2-7, with 9 bases lining up with TRBD2. The CDR3 runs to 15 residues. Germline V gives CDR1 SNHLY, CDR2 FYNNEI. V lost 3 bases to trimming and J lost 6 bases; unmatched junction nucleotides: 9. CDR3 coding DNA: TGTGCCAGCAGTGAGGATATAGCGGGAGCTCGCGAGCAGTACTTC. As protein: CASSEDIAGAREQYF.

The sample holds one count of this clone. The chain has TRBV3-1 (or the pseudogene TRBV3-2) and TRBJ1-1; possible D gene TRBD1, 6 bases. The CDR3 contains 19 residues. V was trimmed by 2 bases and J by 0 bases, leaving 22 bases between them. The germline V gene has CDR1 LGHDT and CDR2 YNNKEL (reference sequence). CDR3 DNA sequence: TGTGCCAGCAGCCAAATCCTACCTCTGGGACATTCGATGAACACTGAAGCTTTCTTT. Translated: CASSQILPLGHSMNTEAFF.

The CDR3 loop reads CASSSLNEQFF. For the CDR3, the DNA is TGTGCCAGCAGTTCCTTAAATGAGCAGTTCTTC. The V call is TRBV27, the J call TRBJ2-1; D uncertain. Germline CDR1 reads MNHEY; CDR2 reads SMNVEV (reference sequence). The CDR3 runs 11 residues. V was clipped by 4 bases and J by 7 bases, with 5 bases between them.

This sequence joins TRBV7-2 and TRBJ1-5; no clear D. V dropped 1 base and J dropped 1 base, with 11 bases sitting between them. The CDR3 is 16 residues long. Germline V CDR1 and CDR2: SGHTA, FQGNSA. DNA for the CDR3: TGTGCCAGCAGCTTAGGAGGGCCGGAGAGCAATCAGCCCCAGCATTTT. Its translation: CASSLGGPESNQPQHF.

This sequence joins TRBV5-4 and TRBJ2-3; 8 positions match TRBD2. The CDR3 covers 16 residues. Germline CDR1 reads SGHNT; CDR2 reads YYREEE (reference sequence). J gave up 6 bases and V 2 bases, and 11 bases lay outside the gene matches. For the CDR3, the DNA is TGTGCCAGCAGCTTAGGGCAGCGGGAGTTCGAGGATACGCAGTATTTT. Translated, it gives CASSLGQREFEDTQYF.

This chain links TRBV28 with TRBJ2-7, with D maybe TRBD1 (5 bases). Trimming left V 0 bases short and J 2 bases short, with 11 bases between. The CDR3 runs to 15 residues. Per the germline V gene, CDR1 is MDHEN and CDR2 is SYDVKM. CDR3 DNA: TGTGCCAGCAGTTTATGGTCAGGGATAACCTACGAGCAGTACTTC. It is translated as CASSLWSGITYEQYF.

The chain links TRBV28 to TRBJ2-1, with 16 nucleotides matching TRBD2. With V trimmed by 10 bases and J by 7 bases, 4 bases remained unmatched. The CDR3 is 14 residues long. CDR1 and CDR2 from the germline V gene are MDHEN and SYDVKM. CDR3 region: CATGLAGGPNEQFF. In DNA form, the CDR3 reads TGTGCCACGGGACTAGCGGGAGGGCCGAATGAGCAGTTCTTC. Filled out from reference TRBV28 and TRBJ2-1, the complete variable domain reads DVKVTQSSRYLVKRTGEKVFLECVQDMDHENMFWYRQDPGLGLRLIYFSYDVKMKEKGDIPEGYSVSREKKERFSLILESASTNQTSMYLCATGLAGGPNEQFFGPGTRLTVL.

This clone was recorded only once. The chain employs TRBV6-5 and TRBJ2-7, with 11 bases aligning to TRBD2. Germline V gene lookup returns CDR1 MNHEY and CDR2 SVGAGI. V dropped 6 bases and J dropped 2; count of bases not matched to a gene: 3. The CDR3 totals 14 residues. Written as DNA, the CDR3 is TGTGCCAGCAGATTGACTAGCGGGACCTACGAGCAGTACTTC. Protein sequence: CASRLTSGTYEQYF.

The V and J genes are TRBV28 and TRBJ2-2, with 7 nucleotides matching TRBD2. CDR3 length: 14 amino acids. From germline, CDR1 is MDHEN and CDR2 SYDVKM. This CDR3 is CAVGLGVSTGELFF. As DNA, the CDR3 is TGTGCGGTCGGACTAGGGGTGAGCACCGGGGAGCTGTTTTTT.

The J gene is TRBJ1-1, the V gene TRBV2, with 12 nucleotides matching TRBD1. Germline V gives CDR1 SNHLY, CDR2 FYNNEI. The CDR3 runs 16 residues. The V segment lost 5 bases and the J segment 5 bases; nucleotides outside the gene matches: 9. Written as DNA, the CDR3 is TGTGCCAGCAGTTACCCCCGGGACAGGGGGCGAACTGAAGCTTTCTTT. Translating it yields CASSYPRDRGRTEAFF.

The chain has TRBV19 and TRBJ2-1; no clear D gene. CDR1 LNHDA and CDR2 SQIVND come from the germline V gene (reference sequence). V dropped 4 bases and J dropped 6 bases, with 7 bases sitting between them. This CDR3 comprises 12 residues. This chain's CDR3 is CASSRGSNEQFF. DNA of the CDR3: TGTGCCAGTAGTAGAGGATCCAATGAGCAGTTCTTC.

The chain employs TRBV27 and TRBJ1-5, with 8 bases identical to TRBD1. Germline assignment: CDR1 MNHEY and CDR2 SMNVEV (reference sequence). The ends lost 6 bases at V and 2 bases at J; junction bases unmatched: 15. The CDR3 runs 18 residues. CDR3 in DNA: TGTGCCAGCAGACACCGGGACAGGAACCTTAGGGGCAATCAGCCCCAGCATTTT. This sequence encodes CASRHRDRNLRGNQPQHF.

The chain couples TRBV7-3 to TRBJ2-2, with 9 bases fitting TRBD2. The CDR3 is 19 amino acids. With 4 bases clipped from V and 7 bases from J, the junction kept 19 bases outside the gene matches. The germline CDR1 and CDR2 sequences are SGHTA and FQGTGA. CDR3 amino acids: CASSSLGNSGSHGLGELFF. The DNA for the CDR3 is TGTGCCAGCAGCTCTTTGGGGAATAGCGGGAGCCATGGACTCGGGGAGCTGTTTTTT.

DNA of the CDR3: TGTGCCAGTTTAGATGGAGCGGGAGAGTACAATGAGCAGTTCTTC. Translation: CASLDGAGEYNEQFF. This chain uses TRBV21-1 with TRBJ2-1; the table's D call, TRBD2, was not checked against the DNA. TRBV21-1 is recorded as a pseudogene. The CDR3 is 15 amino acids.

DNA for the CDR3: TGCGCCAGCAGCTTGGGTGTAGGGGGACCAGTGGGCAATCAGCCCCAGCATTTT. It specifies CASSLGVGGPVGNQPQHF. The chain carries TRBV5-1 and TRBJ1-5; possible D gene TRBD1, 6 bases. The CDR3 extends over 18 amino acids. The germline V and J ends were trimmed by 0 bases and 2 bases, with 18 bases remaining between them. CDR1 and CDR2 from the germline V gene are SGHRS and YFSETQ.

This clone showed up just once. The chain carries TRBV30 and TRBJ1-1, with a possible D match to TRBD1 (6 bases). The CDR3 spans 13 residues. Per germline, CDR1 GTSNPN and CDR2 SVGIG (reference sequence). The DNA of the CDR3 is TGTCGGGCGGGGGGGGCAATCCCCACTGAAGCTTTCTTT. It codes for CRAGGAIPTEAFF.

The chain joins TRBV28 to TRBJ2-5; 7 nucleotides match TRBD2. Germline lookup yields CDR1 MDHEN and CDR2 SYDVKM. V shed 4 bases and J 7 bases; nucleotides not matched to a gene: 12. The CDR3 is made up of 15 amino acids. The CDR3 loop is CASSYTAGPYLTQYF. The CDR3 bases are TGTGCCAGCAGTTACACAGCGGGGCCGTATTTGACCCAGTACTTC.

The chain recombines TRBV10-2 with TRBJ2-1; D might be TRBD2 (6 bases). Germline V CDR1 and CDR2: WSHSY, SAAADI. The CDR3 totals 17 residues. The V end was cut by 0 bases, the J end by 4 bases, with 16 bases between. CDR3 nucleotide sequence: TGCGCCAGCAGTGAGTCAGATGTGGGTAGCGGATACAATGAGCAGTTCTTC. It specifies CASSESDVGSGYNEQFF.

This chain joins TRBV21-1 and TRBJ2-1; the table assigns TRBD1, which was not confirmed against the DNA. TRBV21-1 is a pseudogene segment. The CDR3 length is 10 residues. Written as DNA, the CDR3 is TGTGCCAGCACAAACAATGAGCAGTTCTTC. Translated: CASTNNEQFF.

The chain is built from TRBV7-3 and TRBJ2-5; possibly TRBD1 for D (5 bases). The CDR3 is 13 amino acids. Trimming shortened V by 5 bases and J by 4 bases, and 11 bases separated the two germline ends. The germline V gene has CDR1 SGHTA and CDR2 FQGTGA. The CDR3, as DNA: TGTGCCAGCAGCGCCAGGGCGAGAGAGACCCAGTACTTC. This encodes CASSARARETQYF.

The chain carries TRBV27 and TRBJ2-6; a possible D gene is TRBD2 (5 bases). V was shortened by 0 bases and J by 3 bases, with 12 bases between the two germline ends. The CDR3 has 17 amino acids. Germline CDR1 reads MNHEY; CDR2 reads SMNVEV (reference sequence). This CDR3 reads CASSLSEAVGGANVLTF. CDR3 in DNA: TGTGCCAGCAGTTTATCGGAGGCCGTGGGTGGGGCCAACGTCCTGACTTTC.

This clone was seen a handful of times. The chain links TRBV2 to TRBJ1-6; 8 bases match TRBD1. Germline V gene sequence: CDR1 SNHLY, CDR2 FYNNEI. With 6 bases clipped from V and 6 bases from J, the junction kept 4 bases outside the gene matches. This CDR3 has 14 residues. CDR3 in amino acids: CASRNRGINSPLHF. In DNA, the CDR3 is TGTGCCAGCAGGAACAGGGGGATTAATTCACCCCTCCACTTT.